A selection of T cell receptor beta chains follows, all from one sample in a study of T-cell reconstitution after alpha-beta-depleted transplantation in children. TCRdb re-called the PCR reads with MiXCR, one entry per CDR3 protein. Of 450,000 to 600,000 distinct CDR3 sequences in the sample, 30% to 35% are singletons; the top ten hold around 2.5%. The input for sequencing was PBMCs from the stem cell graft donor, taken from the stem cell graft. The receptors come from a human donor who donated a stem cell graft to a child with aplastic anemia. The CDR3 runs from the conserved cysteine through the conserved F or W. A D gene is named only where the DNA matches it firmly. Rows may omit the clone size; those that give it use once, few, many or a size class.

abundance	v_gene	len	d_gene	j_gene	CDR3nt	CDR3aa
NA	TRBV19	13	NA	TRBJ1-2	TGTGCCAGTAGTAGAGACAGCTACTATGGCTACACCTTC	CASSRDSYYGYTF
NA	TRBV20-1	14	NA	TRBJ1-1	TGCAGTGCTAGTGATGGCGGGGGGACCACTGAAGCTTTCTTT	CSASDGGGTTEAFF
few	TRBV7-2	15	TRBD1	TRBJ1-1	TGTGCCAGCAGTTCAATACGACAGGGGCCCACTGAAGCTTTCTTT	CASSSIRQGPTEAFF
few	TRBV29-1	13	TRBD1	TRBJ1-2	TGCAGCGTGTGGACAGGGGGCCAGGGGGGCTACACCTTC	CSVWTGGQGGYTF
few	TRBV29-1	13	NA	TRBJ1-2	TGCAGCGTTCCCAGGGTTGGTAACTATGGCTACACCTTC	CSVPRVGNYGYTF
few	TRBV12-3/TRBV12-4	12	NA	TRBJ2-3	TGTGCCAGCAGTTTCAACACAGTTACGCAGTATTTT	CASSFNTVTQYF
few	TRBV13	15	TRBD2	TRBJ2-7	TGTGCCAGCAGCTTAGACGGGAGGGGCCCCTACGAGCAGTACTTC	CASSLDGRGPYEQYF
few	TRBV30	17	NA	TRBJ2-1	TGTGCCTGGAGTATATTTATAGGGCGCGGGTCCTACAATGAGCAGTTCTTC	CAWSIFIGRGSYNEQFF
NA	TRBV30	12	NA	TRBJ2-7	TGTGCCTGGTCCCACCCGAACGGCGAGCAGTACTTC	CAWSHPNGEQYF
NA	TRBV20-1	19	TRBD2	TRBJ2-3	TGCAGTGCTAGAGCGGCAGGAGGGACTAGCGGGAGGGTTACAGATACGCAGTATTTT	CSARAAGGTSGRVTDTQYF
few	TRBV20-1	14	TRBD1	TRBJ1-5	TGCAGTGCTGAGAGGACAGGGGGCAATCAGCCCCAGCATTTT	CSAERTGGNQPQHF
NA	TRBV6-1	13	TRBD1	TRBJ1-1	TGTGCCAGCAGGAGACAGGGCGACACTGAAGCTTTCTTT	CASRRQGDTEAFF
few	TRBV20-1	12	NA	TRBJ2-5	TGCAGTGCTAGAGGGGGTCGGGAGACCCAGTACTTC	CSARGGRETQYF
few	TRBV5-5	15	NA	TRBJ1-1	TGTGCCAGCAGCCCCCCGGGGGGCACGAACACTGAAGCTTTCTTT	CASSPPGGTNTEAFF
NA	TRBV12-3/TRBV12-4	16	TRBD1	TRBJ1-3	TGTGCCAGCTACCGAAGCTCCAGGGGGCGTGAAAACACCATATATTTT	CASYRSSRGRENTIYF
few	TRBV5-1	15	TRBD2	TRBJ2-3	TGCGCCAGCAGCTTCGTAGCGGGGGGATCAGATACGCAGTATTTT	CASSFVAGGSDTQYF
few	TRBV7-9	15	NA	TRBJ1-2	TGTGCCAGCATTTCCCCCATCCAGCTTAACTATGGCTACACCTTC	CASISPIQLNYGYTF
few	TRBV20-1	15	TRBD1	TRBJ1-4	TGCAGTGCTAGAGAAGGGAACAGGGGCAATGAAAAACTGTTTTTT	CSAREGNRGNEKLFF
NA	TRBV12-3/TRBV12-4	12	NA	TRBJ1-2	TGTGCCAGCAGTTTTTACGGCAGGGCCGTGGGTTTC	CASSFYGRAVGF
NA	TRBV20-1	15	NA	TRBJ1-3	TGCAGTGCTGGGGCGGGGGGCGTATGGAGAAACACCATATATTTT	CSAGAGGVWRNTIYF
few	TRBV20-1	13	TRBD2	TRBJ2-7	TGCAGTGCTATGGCTAGCGGAACCTACGAGCAGTACTTC	CSAMASGTYEQYF
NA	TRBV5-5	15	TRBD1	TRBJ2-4	TGTGCCAGCAGCCGATGGACAGGGGCACAAAACATTCAGTACTTC	CASSRWTGAQNIQYF
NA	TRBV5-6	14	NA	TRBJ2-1	TGTGCCAGCAGCTTGGGTCTAGCGTTCAATGAGCAGTTCTTC	CASSLGLAFNEQFF
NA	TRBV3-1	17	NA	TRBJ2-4	TGTGCCAGCAGCCAACCATCATGGGGAGGAGCCAAAAACATTCAGTACTTC	CASSQPSWGGAKNIQYF
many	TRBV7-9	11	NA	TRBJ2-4	TGTGCCAGCACCTTAGGGGACATTCAGTACTTC	CASTLGDIQYF
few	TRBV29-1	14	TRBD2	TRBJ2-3	TGCAGCGTTGGACTAGCGGTCTCTTTAGATACGCAGTATTTT	CSVGLAVSLDTQYF
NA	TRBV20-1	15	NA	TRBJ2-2	TGCAGTGCTAGGGATGGGAGGAAGAACACCGGGGAGCTGTTTTTT	CSARDGRKNTGELFF
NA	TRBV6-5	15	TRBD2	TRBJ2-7	TGTGCCAGCAGTTACTCAGCGGGAGGGGCAAAAGAGCAGTACTTC	CASSYSAGGAKEQYF
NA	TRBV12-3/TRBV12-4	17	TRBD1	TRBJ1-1	TGTGCCAGCAGGACCGGAACAGGGGGCGCTTTGAACACTGAAGCTTTCTTT	CASRTGTGGALNTEAFF
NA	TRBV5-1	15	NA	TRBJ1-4	TGCGCCAGCAGCGATTCAGGGATCGGGAATGAAAAACTGTTTTTT	CASSDSGIGNEKLFF
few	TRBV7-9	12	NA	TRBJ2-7	TGTGCCAGCACGATCAGCGATTACGAGCAGTACTTC	CASTISDYEQYF
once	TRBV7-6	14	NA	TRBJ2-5	TGTGCCAGCAGCTTAGTCGTTCAGGGGGAGACCCAGTACTTC	CASSLVVQGETQYF
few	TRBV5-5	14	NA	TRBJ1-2	TGTGCCAGCAGCCCGACCGGGGCCACATATGGCTACACCTTC	CASSPTGATYGYTF
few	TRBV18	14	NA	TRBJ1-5	TGTGCCAGCTCACCACGTCGGAGCAATCAGCCCCAGCATTTT	CASSPRRSNQPQHF
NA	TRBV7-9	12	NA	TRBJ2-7	TGTGCCAGCAGCTCCCCCACCTACGAGCAGTACTTC	CASSSPTYEQYF
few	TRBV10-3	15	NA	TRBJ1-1	TGTGCCATCAGCGCTAGCAAGGGTTGGGACACTGAAGCTTTCTTT	CAISASKGWDTEAFF
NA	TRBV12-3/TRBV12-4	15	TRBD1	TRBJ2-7	TGTGCCAGCAGTCCCCACCGACAGGGGCTAAACGAGCAGTACTTC	CASSPHRQGLNEQYF
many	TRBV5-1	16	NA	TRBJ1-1	TGCGCCAGCAGCGTGGATGGGGGGGTAATGAACACTGAAGCTTTCTTT	CASSVDGGVMNTEAFF